This entry features one T cell receptor beta chain sequence. Its matching antigen is unknown. V was clipped by 0 bases and J by 1 base, with 11 bases between them. The CDR3 spans 16 residues. Germline assignment: CDR1 SGHRS and CDR2 YFSETQ. Generated by immunoSEQ multiplex PCR, the TCRdb table keeps only in-frame clones and is missing some. This sample has 90,000 to 100,000 clones; almost 90% occur once, and the top ten carry approximately 16%. This specimen belongs to a study of T cell responses to AZD1222 COVID-19 vaccine. Study-wide results and limits: Only five or six AZD1222 recipients were seropositive at baseline. Vaccination with two AZD1222 doses was followed by a rise in Spike-specific TCR breadth and depth. Clonal diversity was possibly underestimated, and the donors were mostly white British, with more females.

The chain carries TRBV5-1 and TRBJ2-1; D remains ambiguous. The TCR sequence derives from an adult who received the AZD1222 COVID-19 vaccine. The source was peripheral blood, collected 28 days after the second AZD1222 dose. Here the CDR3 reads CASSLDPSRSYNEQFF. CDR3 in DNA: TGCGCCAGCAGCTTGGATCCCTCGAGATCCTACAATGAGCAGTTCTTC.